The 31 T cell receptor beta chains below come from one sample, sequenced in a study of blood T cell repertoires in COVID-19. Assay used: immunoSEQ multiplex PCR; TCRdb lists only in-frame clones, some missing. The sample contains around 250,000 clones, approximately 85% of which appear only once. Input material: peripheral blood. The receptors shown here come from a man aged 50-59 years with active or convalescent COVID-19.

In this sample, this clone turned up once. J is TRBJ2-3 and V is TRBV7-9; 7 nucleotides match TRBD2. V lost 4 bases, J lost 0 bases, and 16 bases stayed unmatched. Germline CDR1 SEHNR, CDR2 FQNEAQ (reference sequence). The CDR3 runs to 19 residues. CDR3 protein: CASSSPLGASGHSTDTQYF. CDR3 in DNA: TGTGCCAGCAGCTCGCCATTAGGGGCTAGCGGACATAGCACAGATACGCAGTATTTT.

The CDR3 coding sequence is TGTGCCAGCAGCCAAGACCTAGGCCGCCAGCCCCAGCATTTT. Its translation: CASSQDLGRQPQHF. The V gene is TRBV3-1 (or the pseudogene TRBV3-2), the J gene TRBJ1-5; D ambiguous. V was pared by 0 bases and J by 7 bases, with 10 bases between. The CDR3 sequence is 14 residues long. CDR1 and CDR2 from the germline V gene are LGHDT and YNNKEL (reference sequence).

The V gene is TRBV20-1, the J gene TRBJ2-1, with 8 bases identical to TRBD1. The CDR3 loop spans 11 amino acids. The germline CDR1 and CDR2 sequences are DFQATT and SNEGSKA (reference sequence). With 3 bases clipped from V and 9 bases from J, the junction kept 1 base outside the gene matches. The CDR3 DNA is TGCAGTGCTAGCAGGGGGCGTGAGCAGTTCTTC. Protein: CSASRGREQFF.

V is TRBV7-9 and J is TRBJ1-1; 9 bases are shared with TRBD1. Germline assignment: CDR1 SEHNR and CDR2 FQNEAQ (reference sequence). V was clipped by 2 bases and J by 3 bases; unmatched bases: 1. CDR3 length equals 14 residues. The CDR3, as DNA: TGTGCCAGCAGCTTAAGACAGGGGGACACTGAAGCTTTCTTT. The encoded protein is CASSLRQGDTEAFF.

V is TRBV6-2 or TRBV6-3 and J is TRBJ2-4; D uncertain. Trimming cost V 3 bases and J 7 bases, with 7 bases left between them. This CDR3 comprises 12 residues. CDR1 MNHEY and CDR2 SVGEGT come from the germline V gene. The CDR3 spells CASSYNENIQYF. CDR3 bases: TGTGCCAGCAGTTATAACGAGAACATTCAGTACTTC.

This clone has only one observation. The chain has TRBV5-4 and TRBJ1-1, with TRBD1 matching 9 bases. The V and J ends lost 4 bases and 0 bases, in that order; junction bases with no gene match: 10. The CDR3 totals 17 residues. Germline V gene sequence: CDR1 SGHNT, CDR2 YYREEE (reference sequence). For the CDR3, the DNA is TGTGCCAGCAGCCCGGGGGGACAGGGCATCATGAACACTGAAGCTTTCTTT. It encodes CASSPGGQGIMNTEAFF.

This clone was recorded once. The chain has TRBV28 and TRBJ1-1; D might be TRBD1 (6 bases). Trimming took off 5 bases at V and 0 bases at J, with 10 bases between the two ends. Germline lookup yields CDR1 MDHEN and CDR2 SYDVKM. This CDR3 comprises 14 residues. This chain's CDR3 is CASSVTGLNTEAFF. The CDR3 nucleotides read TGTGCCAGCAGTGTAACAGGGTTGAACACTGAAGCTTTCTTT.

V and J are TRBV2 and TRBJ2-5, with 8 bases that match TRBD2. Trimming removed 3 bases from V and 3 bases from J; junction bases left unmatched: 21. Germline V CDR1 and CDR2: SNHLY, FYNNEI. The CDR3 has 20 residues. CDR3 region: CASSEASGAIGGGKKETQYF. The CDR3 DNA is TGTGCCAGCAGTGAGGCCAGCGGGGCGATAGGCGGGGGGAAAAAAGAGACCCAGTACTTC.

The chain employs TRBV7-3 and TRBJ2-1, with D unclear. CDR3 length equals 14 residues. V gave up 2 bases and J gave up 0 bases, with 5 bases separating them. Germline CDR1 reads SGHTA; CDR2 reads FQGTGA. This CDR3 reads CASSLSRSYNEQFF. In nucleotides, the CDR3 is TGTGCCAGCAGCTTATCCCGCTCCTACAATGAGCAGTTCTTC. The variable domain in full, with the rest retrieved from reference TRBV7-3 and TRBJ2-1, is GAGVSQTPSNKVTEKGKYVELRCDPISGHTALYWYRQSLGQGPEFLIYFQGTGAADDSGLPNDRFFAVRPEGSVSTLKIQRTERGDSAVYLCASSLSRSYNEQFFGPGTRLTVL.

This clone turned up a few times. This chain joins TRBV23-1 and TRBJ1-1, with a weak D call TRBD1 (5 bases). TRBV23-1 is noted as an ORF with a role that remains uncertain. The CDR3 runs to 17 residues. Trimming removed 2 bases at V and 0 bases at J, with 16 bases between. CDR3 in DNA: TGCGCCAGCAGTCAACCGCCCCCGGCGGACATGAACACTGAAGCTTTCTTT. Protein sequence: CASSQPPPADMNTEAFF.

The genes are TRBV4-3 and TRBJ1-4; 7 positions agree with TRBD1. The germline CDR1 and CDR2 sequences are LGHNA and YSLEER. Losses at the gene ends were 0 bases for V and 7 bases for J; bases not matched to a gene: 5. This CDR3 has 15 residues. Here the CDR3 DNA reads TGCGCCAGCAGCCAAGACCGGGACAGTTTTGAAAAACTGTTTTTT. It translates to CASSQDRDSFEKLFF.

The chain combines TRBV19 with TRBJ2-1; possibly TRBD2 for D (5 bases). This CDR3 is built from 16 residues. Germline V gene lookup returns CDR1 LNHDA and CDR2 SQIVND (reference sequence). With 5 bases removed from V and 0 bases from J, the gap between germline ends came to 14 bases. This CDR3 reads CASSRSDLSSYNEQFF. The CDR3 nucleotides are TGTGCCAGTAGTCGTAGCGACCTCAGCTCCTACAATGAGCAGTTCTTC.

This chain joins TRBV6-1 and TRBJ1-1; weak D call: TRBD1 (5 bases). The CDR3 extends over 15 amino acids. V was pared by 1 base and J by 4 bases, with 13 bases between. Germline V gives CDR1 MNHNS, CDR2 SASEGT. The CDR3 bases are TGTGCCAGCAGTGAAGGAACACCTAGGGGCACTGAAGCTTTCTTT. Its translation: CASSEGTPRGTEAFF.

This clone has only a few counts. The J gene is TRBJ1-4, the V gene TRBV4-1; 9 positions agree with TRBD1. Germline-derived CDR1 and CDR2 are MGHRA and YSYEKL. The V segment lost 1 base and the J segment 7 bases; nucleotides outside the gene matches: 4. This CDR3 contains 15 residues. This chain's CDR3 is CASSQGDREAEKLFF. For the CDR3, the DNA is TGCGCCAGCAGCCAAGGGGACAGGGAGGCTGAAAAACTGTTTTTT.

The chain combines TRBV5-4 with TRBJ2-1; 7 nucleotides line up with TRBD1. The CDR3 sequence is 12 residues long. Germline CDR1 is SGHNT and CDR2 is YYREEE (reference sequence). Trimming removed 4 bases from V and 11 bases from J; junction bases left unmatched: 6. CDR3 amino acids: CASSTEGQQQFF. The CDR3 coding sequence is TGTGCCAGCAGCACCGAGGGACAGCAGCAGTTCTTC. The full variable domain, in which reference TRBV5-4 and TRBJ2-1 provide the parts outside the CDR3, is ETGVTQSPTHLIKTRGQQVTLRCSSQSGHNTVSWYQQALGQGPQFIFQYYREEENGRGNFPPRFSGLQFPNYSSELNVNALELDDSALYLCASSTEGQQQFFGPGTRLTVL.

This chain links TRBV5-6 with TRBJ1-2, with D unresolved. This CDR3 has 15 amino acids. Germline V gives CDR1 SGHDT, CDR2 YYEEEE. Between the trimmed V and J ends, which lost 0 bases and 2 bases, there was a span of 11 bases. The CDR3 DNA is TGTGCCAGCAGCTTGGACAGTGGTACGAACTATGGCTACACCTTC. Amino acids: CASSLDSGTNYGYTF.

The chain links TRBV9 to TRBJ2-1; tentatively, D is TRBD2 (5 bases). Trimming pared 4 bases from V and 6 bases from J, leaving 17 bases between. The CDR3 is 15 amino acids. CDR1 and CDR2 from the germline V gene are SGDLS and YYNGEE. For the CDR3, the DNA is TGTGCCAGCAGCCCTGCGGACTTCAAAATCAATGAGCAGTTCTTC. Protein: CASSPADFKINEQFF.

The chain employs TRBV5-1 and TRBJ1-1; D unclear. CDR1 is SGHRS and CDR2 is YFSETQ in the germline V gene. The CDR3 runs 14 residues. Trimming cost V 1 base and J 1 base, with 8 bases left between them. The CDR3 region is CASSLTPRNTEAFF. The CDR3 DNA reads TGCGCCAGCAGCTTGACACCCAGGAACACTGAAGCTTTCTTT.

The chain carries TRBV7-9 and TRBJ2-7; D is unresolved. Germline V gene data show CDR1 as SEHNR and CDR2 as FQNEAQ (reference sequence). Trimming cost V 4 bases and J 2 bases, with 15 bases left between them. The CDR3 consists of 15 residues. CDR3 sequence (DNA): TGTGCCAGCAGCTCCGCCCCTAGGTACCCCTACGAGCAGTACTTC. Its protein product is CASSSAPRYPYEQYF.

DNA for the CDR3: TGTGCCAGCAGTTACTCGGCCCCGGGGGAAGAGCAGTTCTTC. The encoded protein is CASSYSAPGEEQFF. This sequence joins TRBV6-5 and TRBJ2-1, with D possibly TRBD2 on 6 matching bases. The CDR3 spans 14 residues. The V end was cut by 0 bases, the J end by 10 bases, with 13 bases between. Germline V gives CDR1 MNHEY, CDR2 SVGAGI.

This chain joins TRBV7-2 and TRBJ2-1, with D maybe TRBD2 (6 bases). The V gene's germline CDR1 is SGHTA and CDR2 FQGNSA. The ends were cut back, 0 bases at V and 3 bases at J, with 12 bases in the middle. The CDR3 sequence is 16 residues long. The CDR3 bases are TGTGCCAGCAGCTTAGCGCGGGGCAGGGACTACAATGAGCAGTTCTTC. Amino acids: CASSLARGRDYNEQFF.

This sequence joins TRBV28 and TRBJ1-5; TRBD1 is a possible D gene (5 bases). This CDR3 spans 14 amino acids. V lost 7 bases to trimming and J lost 4 bases, with 14 bases between them. Germline values: CDR1 MDHEN, CDR2 SYDVKM. Here the CDR3 reads CASIRGGTNQPQHF. In DNA form, the CDR3 reads TGTGCCAGCATTCGGGGGGGAACAAATCAGCCCCAGCATTTT.

V is TRBV6-1 and J is TRBJ1-2, with D unresolved. The CDR3 is made up of 18 amino acids. CDR1 is MNHNS, CDR2 SASEGT, per germline. V was clipped by 1 base and J by 2 bases, with 20 bases between them. CDR3 nucleotide sequence: TGTGCCAGCAGTGAAGATGAGGGCCCTATAACTTTAAACTATGGCTACACCTTC. Translated, it gives CASSEDEGPITLNYGYTF.

The chain links TRBV5-1 to TRBJ1-5, with D perhaps matching TRBD1 (5 bases). This CDR3 spans 15 amino acids. The V gene's germline CDR1 is SGHRS and CDR2 YFSETQ. V gave up 4 bases and J gave up 0 bases, with 11 bases separating them. CDR3 sequence (DNA): TGCGCCAGCAGCCAGACCGGGGGTAGCAATCAGCCCCAGCATTTT. Translation: CASSQTGGSNQPQHF.

The CDR3 protein is CASSYDGQLDSPLHF. The DNA of the CDR3 is TGTGCCAGCAGTTACGACGGACAGCTAGATTCACCCCTCCACTTT. The chain links TRBV6-5 to TRBJ1-6, with D possibly being TRBD1 (6 bases). CDR1 and CDR2 (germline): MNHEY, SVGAGI. Trimming took 2 bases from V and 8 from J, leaving 13 bases between them. CDR3 length: 15 amino acids.

V gene TRBV11-3 combines with J gene TRBJ2-7; TRBD2 matches 9 bases. The germline V gene has CDR1 SGHNT and CDR2 YENEEA. CDR3 length equals 17 residues. V lost 4 bases to trimming and J lost 7 bases; unmatched junction nucleotides: 17. In DNA form, the CDR3 reads TGTGCCAGCAGCTCAGACCGCGCGGGAGGGCCCGGTGGGGAGCAGTACTTC. The encoded protein is CASSSDRAGGPGGEQYF.

The V call is TRBV12-2, the J call TRBJ1-3; the table gives TRBD1 as D, unverified against the DNA. TRBV12-2 is shown as a pseudogene. The CDR3 covers 17 residues. CDR3 nucleotide sequence: TGTGCAAGTCCCGGACGAACAGACAGCCCCTCTGGAAACACCATATATTTT. Protein product: CASPGRTDSPSGNTIYF.

The V and J genes are TRBV6-5 and TRBJ2-1, with 15 bases aligning to TRBD2. This CDR3 has 16 amino acids. The germline gives CDR1 MNHEY, CDR2 SVGAGI. V lost 4 bases, J lost 5 bases, and 3 bases stayed unmatched. The CDR3 here is CASSWTSGRADNEQFF. Here the CDR3 DNA reads TGTGCCAGCAGTTGGACTAGCGGGAGGGCCGACAATGAGCAGTTCTTC.

The CDR3 DNA sequence: TGTGCCAGCAGGGGACAGGGGCAAATGAACACTGAAGCTTTCTTT. Translation gives CASRGQGQMNTEAFF. V and J are TRBV2 and TRBJ1-1; 10 bases map to TRBD1. CDR3 length: 15 residues. With V trimmed by 6 bases and J by 0 bases, 4 bases remained unmatched. Germline CDR1 and CDR2: SNHLY and FYNNEI.

The chain uses TRBV4-1 and TRBJ2-5; TRBD2 aligns across 11 bases. Unmatched junction bases numbered 2, after V lost 4 bases and J lost 1 base. Germline V gene sequence: CDR1 MGHRA, CDR2 YSYEKL. The CDR3 spans 15 residues. CDR3 nucleotides: TGCGCCAGCAGCCCCGGGACTAGCGGCCAAGAGACCCAGTACTTC. Its protein product is CASSPGTSGQETQYF.

V gene TRBV5-1 combines with J gene TRBJ2-4; 9 bases map to TRBD1. This CDR3 has 14 amino acids. The V gene end was trimmed by 4 bases and the J gene end by 4 bases; junction bases not matched to a gene: 3. The germline V gene encodes CDR1 SGHRS and CDR2 YFSETQ. The CDR3 is CASSRDRAKNIQYF. DNA of the CDR3: TGCGCCAGCAGCCGGGACAGGGCTAAAAACATTCAGTACTTC.